This is a list of T cell receptor beta chains from one sample in a study of OX40 agonist ivuxolimab in advanced cancers. Some clones are missing from TCRdb's copy, which holds only in-frame ones; the method was immunoSEQ multiplex PCR. Among 95,000 to 100,000 clones listed, just under 85% were seen once. The specimen was CD4+ or CD8+ T cells sorted from blood, collected in a trial of the OX40 agonist ivuxolimab. These receptors were obtained from an adult with an advanced solid tumor such as melanoma, head and neck, liver or kidney cancer. Each CDR3 is given with its conserved first and last residue. Fields, in order: V gene, J gene, clone size, D gene, CDR3 DNA, CDR3 protein. The D gene is left open where the match is weak. Size is stated for part of the rows, as once, few or many counts, or as a class when the clone is expanded.

TRBV11-2	TRBJ2-1	NA	NA	TGTGCCAGCAGCTTAAGAACCGGGACCCCGTACAATGAGCAGTTCTTC	CASSLRTGTPYNEQFF
TRBV30	TRBJ2-5	NA	NA	TGTGCCTGGAGTGTACGGGAGACCCAGTACTTC	CAWSVRETQYF
TRBV6-1	TRBJ2-3	NA	NA	TGTGCCAGCAGTGAAATGGGGGTGGTTATAGATACGCAGTATTTT	CASSEMGVVIDTQYF
TRBV18	TRBJ1-1	NA	NA	TGTGCCAGCTCACACCGACAGGTAGGCGACACTGAAGCTTTCTTT	CASSHRQVGDTEAFF
TRBV7-2	TRBJ1-1	few	NA	TGTGCCAGCAGCCAAGTCCGGGGACGGGCTTTCTTT	CASSQVRGRAFF
TRBV5-1	TRBJ2-1	NA	TRBD2	TGCGCCAGCAGCTTGACTAGCGAGTACTACAATGAGCAGTTCTTC	CASSLTSEYYNEQFF
TRBV28	TRBJ2-7	NA	TRBD2	TGTGCCAGCAGGGGGGGGGAGTCCTACGAGCAGTACTTC	CASRGGESYEQYF
TRBV2	TRBJ1-3	few	NA	TGTGCCAGCAGTGAAGGGACACCTGGAAACACCATATATTTT	CASSEGTPGNTIYF
TRBV19	TRBJ2-7	NA	NA	TGTGCCAGTAGTAGGGGTGGGGGAAGGAACTACGAGCAGTACTTC	CASSRGGGRNYEQYF
TRBV30	TRBJ2-2	NA	NA	TGTGCCTGGAGTGTCAGGAACACCGGGGAGCTGTTTTTT	CAWSVRNTGELFF
TRBV19	TRBJ1-5	NA	NA	TGTGCCAGTAGTATTTCGCGTAGTTCCTATCAGCCCCAGCATTTT	CASSISRSSYQPQHF
TRBV29-1	TRBJ1-3	NA	NA	TGCAGCGCGGCTCAGGGAGCTGGAAACACCATATATTTT	CSAAQGAGNTIYF
TRBV15	TRBJ2-6	NA	NA	TGTGCCACCAGCAGAGTTCAGGGCAGAACTGGGGCCAACGTCCTGACTTTC	CATSRVQGRTGANVLTF
TRBV2	TRBJ1-1	NA	NA	TGTGCCAGCAGTCAAGGACAGCGAGGGACTGAAGCTTTCTTT	CASSQGQRGTEAFF
TRBV5-1	TRBJ2-7	NA	TRBD1	TGCGCCAGCAGCGGGGGACAGGGGACCTACGAGCAGTACTTC	CASSGGQGTYEQYF
TRBV7-8	TRBJ1-3	NA	TRBD1	TGTGCCAGCAGCCAGACAGGGGTAGCTGGAAACACCATATATTTT	CASSQTGVAGNTIYF
TRBV6-5	TRBJ1-2	NA	NA	TGTGCCAGCAGCGACAGCCTCTACTATGGCTACACCTTC	CASSDSLYYGYTF
TRBV5-1	TRBJ2-7	NA	NA	TGCGCCAGCAGCGCCGGGAGTGCGGGAGAGCAGTACTTC	CASSAGSAGEQYF
TRBV6-6	TRBJ2-2	NA	NA	TGTGCCAGCAGTCTCAACACCGGGGAGCTGTTTTTT	CASSLNTGELFF
TRBV5-5	TRBJ1-1	NA	NA	TGTGCCAGCAACCAGGGTGGGGTCACTGAAGCTTTCTTT	CASNQGGVTEAFF
TRBV7-9	TRBJ1-5	NA	NA	TGTGCCAGCAGCTCCTTCACGTCCGCAAATCAGCCCCAGCATTTT	CASSSFTSANQPQHF
TRBV7-2	TRBJ2-7	NA	NA	TGTGCCAGCAGCCCGACAGGCTACGAGCAGTACTTC	CASSPTGYEQYF
TRBV18	TRBJ1-1	NA	NA	TGTGCCAGCTCACCCGTGGCCCTGAACACTGAAGCTTTCTTT	CASSPVALNTEAFF
TRBV18	TRBJ2-1	NA	TRBD2	TGTGCCAGCTCACCACCTCCCAGCGGGATTTCCTACAATGAGCAGTTCTTC	CASSPPPSGISYNEQFF
TRBV6-1	TRBJ2-3	NA	TRBD2	TGTGCCAGCAGTGGGGCTAGCGGATACACAGATACGCAGTATTTT	CASSGASGYTDTQYF
TRBV11-2	TRBJ1-2	NA	NA	TGTGCCAGCAGCCTCCCCGGGGCGTCAGGCTATGGCTACACCTTC	CASSLPGASGYGYTF
TRBV19	TRBJ1-6	few	NA	TGTGCCAGTAGTATAAACAGTGGTAATTCACCCCTCCACTTT	CASSINSGNSPLHF
TRBV19	TRBJ1-4	NA	NA	TGTGCCAGTACTCCGGATCACAGTAATGAAAAACTGTTTTTT	CASTPDHSNEKLFF
TRBV5-5	TRBJ1-2	NA	NA	TGTGCCAGCAGCTTGGACCACTATGGCTACACCTTC	CASSLDHYGYTF
TRBV18	TRBJ1-2	NA	NA	TGTGCCAGCTCTCTTAATAACTATGGCTACACCTTC	CASSLNNYGYTF